This TCR beta chain came from a study of blood T cell repertoires in COVID-19. For the study at large: Material from acute and convalescent COVID-19 was sourced from the United States, Italy and Spain. Nucleic acid was either cDNA or gDNA, and it came from T cells, B-cell-depleted T cells, or PBMCs.

Original handling: Reference gene primer amplification yielded estimated nucleated cell counts. Data came from immunoSEQ multiplex PCR; TCRdb stores just in-frame clones and leaves some out. That table is the source of V, J and clone size, and D and trimming were worked out from the DNA. The sample contains 250,000 or so clones, around four fifths of which appear only once. The count of this clone is one. The receptor comes from a man in his 60s with acute or convalescent COVID-19. Material: peripheral blood.

CDR3 in DNA: TGCGCCAGCAGCACACTAGCGGGAGTCAATGAGCAGTTCTTC. Amino acid sequence: CASSTLAGVNEQFF. The J gene is TRBJ2-1, the V gene TRBV5-1; the match to TRBD2 covers 11 bases. Germline assignment: CDR1 SGHRS and CDR2 YFSETQ. The CDR3 spans 14 residues. V gave up 4 bases and J gave up 6 bases; unmatched junction bases: 3.